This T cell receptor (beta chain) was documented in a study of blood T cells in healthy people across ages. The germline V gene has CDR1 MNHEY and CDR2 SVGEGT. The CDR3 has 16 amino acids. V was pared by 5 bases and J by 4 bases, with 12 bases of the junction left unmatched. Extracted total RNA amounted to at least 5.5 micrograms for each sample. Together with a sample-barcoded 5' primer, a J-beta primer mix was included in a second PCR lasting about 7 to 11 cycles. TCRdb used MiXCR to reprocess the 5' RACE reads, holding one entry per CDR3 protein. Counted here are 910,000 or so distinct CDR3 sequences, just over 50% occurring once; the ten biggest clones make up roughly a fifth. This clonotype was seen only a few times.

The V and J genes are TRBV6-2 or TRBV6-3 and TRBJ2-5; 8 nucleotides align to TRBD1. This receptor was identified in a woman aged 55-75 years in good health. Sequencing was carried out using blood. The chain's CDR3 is CASSPDRGVTRETQYF. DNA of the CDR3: TGTGCCAGCAGTCCCGACAGGGGAGTCACGCGAGAGACCCAGTACTTC.